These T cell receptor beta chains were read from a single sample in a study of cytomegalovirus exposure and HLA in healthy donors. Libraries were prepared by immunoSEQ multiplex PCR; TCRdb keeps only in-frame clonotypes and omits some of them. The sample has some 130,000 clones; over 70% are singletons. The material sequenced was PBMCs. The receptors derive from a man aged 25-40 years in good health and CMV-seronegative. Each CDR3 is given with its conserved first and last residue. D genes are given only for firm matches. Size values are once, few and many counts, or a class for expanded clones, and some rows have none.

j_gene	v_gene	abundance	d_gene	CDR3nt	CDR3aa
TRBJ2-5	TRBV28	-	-	TGTGCCAGCAGTAATACAGGGGCTGGAGGGTGGACCCAGTACTTC	CASSNTGAGGWTQYF
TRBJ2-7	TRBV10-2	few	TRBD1	TGCGCCAGCAGGGGGGGACAGGGGGCGAAGCAGTACTTC	CASRGGQGAKQYF
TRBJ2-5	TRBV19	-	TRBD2	TGTGCCAGTAGTCCTTCTCTAGCGGGAGCAGAGACCCAGTACTTC	CASSPSLAGAETQYF
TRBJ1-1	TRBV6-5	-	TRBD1	TGTGCCAGCAGGTATAACAGGGGAATCACTGAAGCTTTCTTT	CASRYNRGITEAFF
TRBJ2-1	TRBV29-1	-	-	TGCAGCGTTGAGACCAAACAGGGTTGGGATGAGCAGTTCTTC	CSVETKQGWDEQFF
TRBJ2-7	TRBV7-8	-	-	TGTGCCAGCAGCCCCCGCCCCCTGGGAGGCTACGAGCAGTACTTC	CASSPRPLGGYEQYF
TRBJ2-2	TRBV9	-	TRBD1	TGTGCCAGCAGCGTAGGCCCGGACAGGGGTGGGTCCGGGGAGCTGTTTTTT	CASSVGPDRGGSGELFF
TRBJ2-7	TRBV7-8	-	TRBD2	TGTGCCAGCAGCTCGACAGTCGCTAACGGGGGGATTAACTTC	CASSSTVANGGINF
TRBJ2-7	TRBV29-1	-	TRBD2	TGCAGCGTTAATCCTAGCGGGGTCTCCTACGAGCAGTACTTC	CSVNPSGVSYEQYF
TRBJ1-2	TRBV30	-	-	TGTGCCTGGAGTGTCGCCAGGGGCTATGGCTACACCTTC	CAWSVARGYGYTF
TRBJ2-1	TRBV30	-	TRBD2	TGTGCCTGGAGTGTAGGCGGGACTAGTATTGAGCAGTTCTTC	CAWSVGGTSIEQFF
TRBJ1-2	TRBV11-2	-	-	TGTGCCAGCAGCCCCCAGGGGACATATGGCTACACCTTC	CASSPQGTYGYTF
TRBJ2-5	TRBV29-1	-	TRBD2	TGCAGCGTCGAGGGGGTTAGCGGGAGATACACGCGAGAGACCCAGTACTTC	CSVEGVSGRYTRETQYF
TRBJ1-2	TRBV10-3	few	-	TGTGCCATCATCGTCGACAGCTATGGCTACACCTTC	CAIIVDSYGYTF
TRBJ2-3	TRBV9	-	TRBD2	TGTGCCAGCAGCGTTAGCGGGAGAGGGGCAGATACGCAGTATTTT	CASSVSGRGADTQYF
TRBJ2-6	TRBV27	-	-	TGTGCCAGCAGTTGGGGGGTAAAGGGTGGGGCCAACGTCCTGACTTTC	CASSWGVKGGANVLTF
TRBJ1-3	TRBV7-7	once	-	TGTGCTAGCAGCTTAGGAGGGCCCGGAGCTGGAAACACCATATATTTT	CASSLGGPGAGNTIYF
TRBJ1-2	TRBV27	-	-	TGTGCCAGCAGCACGTCACTATCCGGGTATGGCTACACCTTC	CASSTSLSGYGYTF
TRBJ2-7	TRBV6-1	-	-	TGTGCCAGCAGGGGGGGTAGAAGCAGGGAGCAGTACTTC	CASRGGRSREQYF
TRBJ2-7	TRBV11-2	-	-	TGTGCCAGCAGCTTAGGACTAACTTACGAGCAGTACTTC	CASSLGLTYEQYF
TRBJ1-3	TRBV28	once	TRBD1	TGTGCCAGCAGTTTATTGGGAACAGGGGTCTCTGGAAACACCATATATTTT	CASSLLGTGVSGNTIYF
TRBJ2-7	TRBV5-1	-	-	TGCGCCAGCAGTGCGGACAGTCTCGAGCAGTACTTC	CASSADSLEQYF
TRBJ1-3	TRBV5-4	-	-	TGTGCCAGCAGCTCCTCACTCCCAGGGTCTTTGGGAAACACCATATATTTT	CASSSSLPGSLGNTIYF
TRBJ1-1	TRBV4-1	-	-	TGCGCCAGCAGCTTACGAGTTTTGAACACTGAAGCTTTCTTT	CASSLRVLNTEAFF
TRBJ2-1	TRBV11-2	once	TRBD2	TGTGCCAGCAGCTTAGGTAGCGGGAGGGCCAATGAGCAGTTCTTC	CASSLGSGRANEQFF
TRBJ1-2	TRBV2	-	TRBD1	TGTGCCAGCAGGGCAGGGGGCGGTTCAGGCTACACCTTC	CASRAGGGSGYTF
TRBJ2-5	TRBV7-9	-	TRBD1	TGTGCCAGCAGCCACGGACAGGGAGGAGGCGAGACCCAGTACTTC	CASSHGQGGGETQYF
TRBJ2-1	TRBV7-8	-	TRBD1	TGTGCCAGCAGCCTAGGACAGGGTTCCTACAATGAGCAGTTCTTC	CASSLGQGSYNEQFF
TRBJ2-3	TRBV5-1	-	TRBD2	TGCGCCAGCAGCCCGGGACTAGCGGAGTTCACAGATACGCAGTATTTT	CASSPGLAEFTDTQYF
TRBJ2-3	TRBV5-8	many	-	TGTGCCAGCAGCTTACTGGCGGGGTCCACAGATACGCAGTATTTT	CASSLLAGSTDTQYF
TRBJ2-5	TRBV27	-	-	TGTGCCAGCAGTTTATGGGGCAGGGGCCAAGAGACCCAGTACTTC	CASSLWGRGQETQYF
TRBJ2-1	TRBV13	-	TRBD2	TGTGCCAGCAGAGCGGGAGGGCCGGGTAATGAGCAGTTCTTC	CASRAGGPGNEQFF
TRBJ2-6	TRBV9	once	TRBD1	TGTGCCAGCAGCACATTATCGGACAGGATTCGCTCTGGGGCCAACGTCCTGACTTTC	CASSTLSDRIRSGANVLTF
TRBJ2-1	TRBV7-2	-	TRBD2	TGTGCCAGCAGCCAAGGACTAGCAGGCGTTGGGCATGAGCAGTTCTTC	CASSQGLAGVGHEQFF
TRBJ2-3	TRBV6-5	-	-	TGTGCCAGCAGTACATTGCGGGCTAGCACAGATACGCAGTATTTT	CASSTLRASTDTQYF
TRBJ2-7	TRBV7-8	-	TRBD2	TGTGCCAGCAGCTTTCTAGCGGGAGCGTCCTACGAGCAGTACTTC	CASSFLAGASYEQYF
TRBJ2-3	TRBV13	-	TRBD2	TGTGCCAGCAGCTTACGAGCGGGAGGGGGGGATACGCAGTATTTT	CASSLRAGGGDTQYF
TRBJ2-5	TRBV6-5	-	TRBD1	TGTGCCAGCAGACTAACGACAGGGCCAGAGACCCAGTACTTC	CASRLTTGPETQYF
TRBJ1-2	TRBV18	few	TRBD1	TGTGCCAGCTCACCACCGGCCAGGGGGCGAGACGGCTACACCTTC	CASSPPARGRDGYTF
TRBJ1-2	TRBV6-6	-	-	TGTGCCAGCAGTTCTACAGGTCTCTATGGCTACACCTTC	CASSSTGLYGYTF
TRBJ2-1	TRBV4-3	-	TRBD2	TGCGCCAGCAGCCATAGAGGACGGACTAGTCCTTACAATGAGCAGTTCTTC	CASSHRGRTSPYNEQFF
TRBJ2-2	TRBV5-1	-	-	TGCGCCAGCAGCTTGGATGTCGCCGGGGAGCTGTTTTTT	CASSLDVAGELFF
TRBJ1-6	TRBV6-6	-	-	TGTGCCAGCAGTTACTTAGGACAGTCGAACCACTTT	CASSYLGQSNHF
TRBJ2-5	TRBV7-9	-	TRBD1	TGTGCCAGCAGCAACCGACAGGGATTGGAGACCCAGTACTTC	CASSNRQGLETQYF
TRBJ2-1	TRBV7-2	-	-	TGTGCCAGCAGCGAAAGAGGGACTCCAACGAGGAATGAGCAGTTCTTC	CASSERGTPTRNEQFF
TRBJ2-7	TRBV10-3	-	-	TGTGCCATCAGTGAGCCGACGCGGGATTTTCTATACGAGCAGTACTTC	CAISEPTRDFLYEQYF
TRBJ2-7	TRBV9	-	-	TGTGCCAGCAGCGTATGGGACTTTTCATACGAGCAGTACTTC	CASSVWDFSYEQYF
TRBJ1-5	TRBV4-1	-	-	TGCGCCAGCAGCCATCCGAGCGGAATCGGGATCAATCAGCCCCAGCATTTT	CASSHPSGIGINQPQHF
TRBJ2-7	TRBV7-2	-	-	TGTGCCAGCAGCTTAGCAGGCTGGAGGTTGGAGCAGTACTTC	CASSLAGWRLEQYF
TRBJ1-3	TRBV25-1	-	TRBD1	TGTGCCAGCACCCGAGAGGGGACAGGGGTCGGAAACACCATATATTTT	CASTREGTGVGNTIYF
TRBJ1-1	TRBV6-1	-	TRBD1	TGTGCCTCCGGACAGGGGAATACTGAAGCTTTCTTT	CASGQGNTEAFF
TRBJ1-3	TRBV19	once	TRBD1	TGTGCCAGCACCCACAGGGGCAGTGGAAACACCATATATTTT	CASTHRGSGNTIYF
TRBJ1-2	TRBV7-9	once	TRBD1	TGTGCCAGCAGTAGAACAGAGGGCGTCAGGGGGCAAGGCTACACCTTC	CASSRTEGVRGQGYTF
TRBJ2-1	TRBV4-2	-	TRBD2	TGTGCCAGCACTAGCGGCTCCTACAATGAGCAGTTCTTC	CASTSGSYNEQFF
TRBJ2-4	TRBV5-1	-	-	TGCGCCAGCATCAGGGTAGCCAAAAACATTCAGTACTTC	CASIRVAKNIQYF
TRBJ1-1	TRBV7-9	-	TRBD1	TGTGCCAGCAGCTCCGGGACAGGCGAAGCTTTCTTT	CASSSGTGEAFF
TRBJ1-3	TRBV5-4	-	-	TGTGCCAGCAGCTTGGTCGGCGAGGGCCTCGGAAACACCATATATTTT	CASSLVGEGLGNTIYF
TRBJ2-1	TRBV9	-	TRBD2	TGTGCCAGCAGCGTAGCTACAACTAGCGGGAGGGCGTGGCTCTCCTACAATGAGCAGTTCTTC	CASSVATTSGRAWLSYNEQFF
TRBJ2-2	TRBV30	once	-	TGTGCCTGGAGTGGTGGACAGCACACCGGGGAGCTGTTTTTT	CAWSGGQHTGELFF
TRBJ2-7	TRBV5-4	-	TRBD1	TGTGCCAGCAGCTTGGGGACAGGGGGCTACGAGCAGTACTTC	CASSLGTGGYEQYF